One T cell receptor beta chain is described in this entry. TCRdb keeps only in-frame clones here, not all; method: immunoSEQ multiplex PCR. The table shows over 300,000 clones, with 86% occurring only once. The record originates from a study of blood T cell repertoires in COVID-19. The clonotype was recovered from a woman younger than 30 who had recovered from COVID-19. Sequences were obtained from PBMCs or T cells enriched from blood (not recorded which).

DNA for the CDR3: TGTGCCAGTAGTATCCCCGGGTTGTACACCTTC. Amino acid sequence: CASSIPGLYTF. The rearrangement joins TRBV19 to TRBJ1-2; no clear D. Germline V gene lookup returns CDR1 LNHDA and CDR2 SQIVND (reference sequence). Deletions cut 3 bases from V and 11 bases from J, with 10 bases between. This CDR3 is 11 amino acids long.